These T cell receptor beta chains were read from a single sample in a study of a mutant IDH1 vaccine in newly diagnosed glioma. The assay was immunoSEQ multiplex PCR, and TCRdb's table has in-frame clones only and misses some. The top ten hold 5.5% of the sample, which has roughly 130,000 clones, about 80% seen once. For these receptors, no antigen is known. The sample consisted of PBMCs, taken from a glioma patient whose treatment included an IDH1 peptide vaccine. All receptors derive from a man aged 35 to 55 with glioma. Both conserved end residues are part of each CDR3. D genes are given only for firm matches. Rows may omit the clone size; those that give it use once, few, many or a size class.

j_call	clone_size	v_call	d_call	cdr3_nt	cdr3_aa
TRBJ2-3	.	TRBV6-6	.	TGTGCCAGCAGTCGAAGACAGGGCCAAGGAGGGGATACGCAGTATTTT	CASSRRQGQGGDTQYF
TRBJ1-5	.	TRBV9	.	TGTGCCAGCAGCCCGGGACCTCTTAATCAGCCCCAGCATTTT	CASSPGPLNQPQHF
TRBJ1-6	.	TRBV5-1	.	TGCGCCAGCAGCCCCCCGGGAAGAAGTAATTCACCCCTCCACTTT	CASSPPGRSNSPLHF
TRBJ2-1	.	TRBV7-3	TRBD2	TGTGCCAGCAGCTTAGGAGCGGGAGTAGGCTACAATGAGCAGTTCTTC	CASSLGAGVGYNEQFF
TRBJ1-6	few	TRBV28	.	TGTGCCAGCAGGGAACAGGGTCCCTATAATTCACCCCTCCACTTT	CASREQGPYNSPLHF
TRBJ2-2	.	TRBV7-8	.	TGTGCCAGCAGCCCTCGAATCTTGAGCGGGGAGCTGTTTTTT	CASSPRILSGELFF
TRBJ1-2	.	TRBV7-9	.	TGTGCCAGCAGCTCGGGCCTAGCTAACTATGGCTACACCTTC	CASSSGLANYGYTF
TRBJ1-1	.	TRBV6-4	.	TGTGCCAGCACCACGAAGAGGCAACGCACTGAAGCTTTCTTT	CASTTKRQRTEAFF
TRBJ2-7	once	TRBV10-3	.	TGTGCCATCAGTGAGTCGTTCAGCCCCTACGAGCAGTACTTC	CAISESFSPYEQYF
TRBJ2-7	.	TRBV7-2	.	TGTGCCAGCAGCGCTCTTAACTACGAGCAGTACTTC	CASSALNYEQYF
TRBJ1-2	.	TRBV9	.	TGTGCCAGCACCAAAATACAGGGTCTCTATGGCTACACCTTC	CASTKIQGLYGYTF
TRBJ2-1	few	TRBV2	TRBD2	TGTGCCAGCGGGGAGCGGGGGTTCAATGAGCAGTTCTTC	CASGERGFNEQFF
TRBJ2-1	.	TRBV29-1	.	TGCAGCGTTGTCGCTTCCGTAGGGTACAATGAGCAGTTCTTC	CSVVASVGYNEQFF
TRBJ2-3	.	TRBV5-6	.	TGTGCCAGCCGAGGGGCAGGCACAGATACGCAGTATTTT	CASRGAGTDTQYF
TRBJ2-3	.	TRBV15	.	TGTGCCACCAGCGGCGGACCGCTCGCAGATACGCAGTATTTT	CATSGGPLADTQYF
TRBJ2-3	.	TRBV30	TRBD2	TGTGCCTGGAGTGAGGGACTAGCGGGAGTGTGGACAGATACGCAGTATTTT	CAWSEGLAGVWTDTQYF
TRBJ1-2	.	TRBV5-6	.	TGTGCCAGCAGCTTCGGGGAGGGCTATGGCTACACCTTC	CASSFGEGYGYTF
TRBJ1-5	.	TRBV19	.	TGTGCCAGTAGTTCCGGGACGGGGGGCAATCAGCCCCAGCATTTT	CASSSGTGGNQPQHF
TRBJ2-6	.	TRBV6-5	.	TGTGCCAGCAGTACAGCTGGTCCCAACGTCCTGACTTTC	CASSTAGPNVLTF
TRBJ2-7	.	TRBV6-5	TRBD1	TGTGCCAGCAGTTACCCAACGGGACAGGGTTACTACGAGCAGTACTTC	CASSYPTGQGYYEQYF
TRBJ2-7	.	TRBV19	.	TGTGCCAGTAGTCCCGATGACAGGCTCTACGAGCAGTACTTC	CASSPDDRLYEQYF
TRBJ2-3	few	TRBV7-8	.	TGTGCCAGCAGCTGGTTCGTAGATACGCAGTATTTT	CASSWFVDTQYF
TRBJ2-7	.	TRBV5-1	.	TGCGCCAGCAGCTTGAACAGCTACGAGCAGTACTTC	CASSLNSYEQYF
TRBJ1-2	.	TRBV14	TRBD1	TGTGCCAGCAGCCAAAGAAAGGGGACAGCAAGCAACTATGGCTACACCTTC	CASSQRKGTASNYGYTF
TRBJ2-7	.	TRBV6-1	.	TGTGCCAGCAGTGCCATCTCCGGGGCAACCTACGAGCAGTACTTC	CASSAISGATYEQYF
TRBJ2-1	.	TRBV28	.	TGTGCCAGCAGTTCCACACCTCCGACTGCTGAGCAGTTCTTC	CASSSTPPTAEQFF
TRBJ2-1	.	TRBV19	.	TGTGCCAGTAGGGCCGACAGGGCGGGAGAGCAGTTCTTC	CASRADRAGEQFF
TRBJ1-1	.	TRBV5-1	TRBD1	TGCGCCAGCAGCCCGAGACAGGGGTTGAACACTGAAGCTTTCTTT	CASSPRQGLNTEAFF
TRBJ2-3	few	TRBV7-9	TRBD2	TGTGCCAGCAGCTTAAGCGGGGAGGAACACGATACGCAGTATTTT	CASSLSGEEHDTQYF
TRBJ2-3	.	TRBV18	TRBD2	TGTGCCAGCTCACCACTGAGCGGGGGGCGCGCAGATACGCAGTATTTT	CASSPLSGGRADTQYF
TRBJ1-1	few	TRBV28	.	TGTGCCAGCAGAACGGCGAACACTGAAGCTTTCTTT	CASRTANTEAFF
TRBJ2-1	.	TRBV7-9	.	TGTGCCAGCAGCTTATTTCTAGGAGACATCTCCTACAATGAGCAGTTCTTC	CASSLFLGDISYNEQFF
TRBJ1-1	few	TRBV4-3	.	TGCGCCAGCAGCCAAGATTCTAACCGGGGGACTGAAGCTTTCTTT	CASSQDSNRGTEAFF
TRBJ1-1	once	TRBV15	TRBD1	TGTGCCACCAGCAGAGATACAGGGGGCTGGTACACTGAAGCTTTCTTT	CATSRDTGGWYTEAFF
TRBJ1-2	.	TRBV13	.	TGTGCCAGCAGCAGCGGGACGGGAAACTATGGCTACACCTTC	CASSSGTGNYGYTF
TRBJ1-1	.	TRBV21-1	.	TGTGCCAGGACCTCATCGACAGGGGCCACTGAAGCTTTCTTT	CARTSSTGATEAFF
TRBJ1-1	many	TRBV30	.	TGTGCCTGGAGTAGGGGAAGGCCTGAAGCTTTCTTT	CAWSRGRPEAFF
TRBJ2-1	few	TRBV5-1	.	TGCGCCAGCAGCTTGGCCTTCGTTCCGGGAAATGAGCAGTTCTTC	CASSLAFVPGNEQFF
TRBJ1-5	.	TRBV6-6	.	TGTGCCAGCACCAAATGGGGGGCCAATCAGCCCCAGCATTTT	CASTKWGANQPQHF
TRBJ1-1	.	TRBV30	.	TGTGCCTGGAGTGTAGACCAGAACACTGAAGCTTTCTTT	CAWSVDQNTEAFF
TRBJ2-5	.	TRBV5-6	.	TGTGCCAGCAGCTTGATTTGGGTGCCGGAGACCCAGTACTTC	CASSLIWVPETQYF
TRBJ2-7	.	TRBV10-3	.	TGTGCCATCAGTGAGAAGAGGGGCGCATACGAGCAGTACTTC	CAISEKRGAYEQYF
TRBJ2-7	.	TRBV30	.	TGTGCCTGGAGTGGGACCTTCTACGAGCAGTACTTC	CAWSGTFYEQYF
TRBJ1-3	.	TRBV19	.	TGTGCCAGTAGTATGGCTTACACCATATATTTT	CASSMAYTIYF
TRBJ2-1	.	TRBV19	TRBD2	TGTGCCAGTAGTATCCCGGGACTAGCGGGAGGGAATGAGCAGTTCTTC	CASSIPGLAGGNEQFF
TRBJ2-3	.	TRBV2	TRBD1	TGTGCCAGCAGGGCAAACAGGGGATCTAGCACAGATACGCAGTATTTT	CASRANRGSSTDTQYF
TRBJ1-5	few	TRBV9	.	TGTGCCAGCAGCGTAGCTATCGATAGCAATCAGCCCCAGCATTTT	CASSVAIDSNQPQHF
TRBJ2-2	.	TRBV7-9	.	TGTGCCAGCAGCTTATCGCTTAGGGGTCGTACCGGGGAGCTGTTTTTT	CASSLSLRGRTGELFF
TRBJ2-1	.	TRBV27	.	TGTGCCAGCAGTTTATCGCCAGCCCTCATCTACAATGAGCAGTTCTTC	CASSLSPALIYNEQFF
TRBJ2-7	.	TRBV5-1	TRBD2	TGCGCCAGCAGGCTAGCGGGGTACGAGCAGTACTTC	CASRLAGYEQYF
TRBJ2-5	.	TRBV5-4	.	TGTGCCAGCAGCTTGACAGCCCGCCAAGAGACCCAGTACTTC	CASSLTARQETQYF
TRBJ2-4	.	TRBV6-5	.	TGTGCCAGCAGTTATGGGGTGGGGAACATTCAGTACTTC	CASSYGVGNIQYF
TRBJ2-3	.	TRBV27	.	TGTGCCAGCAGTTTAAGAGGAGAGGGGCTGGGGACAGATACGCAGTATTTT	CASSLRGEGLGTDTQYF
TRBJ1-1	.	TRBV5-1	.	TGCGCCAGCTTGGACTGGGGGGGTGAAGCTTTCTTT	CASLDWGGEAFF
TRBJ2-7	.	TRBV6-1	TRBD1	TGTGCCAGCGGTCGAACAGGGGCTGGCCACGAGCAGTACTTC	CASGRTGAGHEQYF
TRBJ2-3	.	TRBV4-2	TRBD1	TGTGCCAGCAGCCGAGAGGGACAGGGCACAGATACGCAGTATTTT	CASSREGQGTDTQYF
TRBJ2-2	.	TRBV6-4	.	TGTGCCAGCCGGGACTTTCCTTTCACCGGGGAGCTGTTTTTT	CASRDFPFTGELFF
TRBJ1-5	.	TRBV19	.	TGTGCCAGTAGTATTCCTAAGGGACGCAATCAGCCCCAGCATTTT	CASSIPKGRNQPQHF
TRBJ1-2	.	TRBV5-4	.	TGTGCCAGCAGCTTGGCGCAGGGGAGGTATGGCTACACCTTC	CASSLAQGRYGYTF
TRBJ2-3	.	TRBV5-1	.	TGCGCCAGCAGCTTGGTTCCAGATACGCAGTATTTT	CASSLVPDTQYF